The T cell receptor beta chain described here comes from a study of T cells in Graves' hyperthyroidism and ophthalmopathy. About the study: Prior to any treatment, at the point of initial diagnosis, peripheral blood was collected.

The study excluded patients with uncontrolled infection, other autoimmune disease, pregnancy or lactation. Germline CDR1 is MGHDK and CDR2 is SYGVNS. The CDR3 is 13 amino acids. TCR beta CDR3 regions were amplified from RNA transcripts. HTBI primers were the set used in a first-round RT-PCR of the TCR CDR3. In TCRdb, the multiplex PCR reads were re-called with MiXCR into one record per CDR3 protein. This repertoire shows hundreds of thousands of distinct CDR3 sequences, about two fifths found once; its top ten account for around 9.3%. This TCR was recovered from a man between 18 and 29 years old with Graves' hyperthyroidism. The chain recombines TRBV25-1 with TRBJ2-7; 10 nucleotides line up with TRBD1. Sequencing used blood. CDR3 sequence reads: CARDRGGFDEQYF. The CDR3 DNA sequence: TGTGCTAGGGACAGGGGAGGTTTCGACGAGCAGTACTTC.